Listed below are T cell receptor beta chains from one sample, sequenced in a study of breast tumors, draining lymph nodes, adjacent tissues. TCRdb reanalysed the multiplex PCR reads using MiXCR and keeps one entry per CDR3 protein. The repertoire holds over 200,000 distinct CDR3 sequences, approximately 36% seen once, with under 4.5% in the top ten. Sequencing used axillary lymph node tissue. The receptors originated from a female donor with breast cancer. Some clones in this sample may be carry-over from other donors' samples. Each CDR3 is given with its conserved first and last residue. D genes are given only for firm matches. Only some rows state a clone size, as once, few, many or a class for expanded clones.

V	D	size	J	CDR3	DNA
TRBV5-1	NA	many	TRBJ2-3	CASSLGGTVTDTQYF	TGCGCCAGCAGCTTGGGGGGCACAGTCACAGATACGCAGTATTTT
TRBV2	NA	many	TRBJ1-5	CASSQGLRSDQPQHF	TGTGCCAGCAGCCAGGGGTTGCGCTCGGATCAGCCCCAGCATTTT
TRBV3-1	TRBD2	NA	TRBJ2-5	CASSQKWGRLAGGPGETQYF	TGTGCCAGCAGCCAAAAGTGGGGGCGCTTAGCGGGAGGGCCTGGAGAGACCCAGTACTTC
TRBV20-1	TRBD1	many	TRBJ1-5	CSATGTGGAGNQPQHF	TGCAGTGCTACCGGGACAGGGGGAGCGGGGAATCAGCCCCAGCATTTT
TRBV20-1	NA	many	TRBJ1-2	CSAREGAFGYTF	TGCAGTGCTAGAGAGGGGGCGTTTGGCTACACCTTC
TRBV15	TRBD2	many	TRBJ2-3	CATSRVRTTHGLAGGVTDTQYF	TGTGCCACCAGCAGAGTCCGGACAACCCATGGACTAGCGGGAGGGGTCACAGATACGCAGTATTTT
TRBV7-8	TRBD2	many	TRBJ2-1	CASSQSGGQFF	TGTGCCAGCAGCCAATCGGGGGGGCAGTTCTTC
TRBV7-7	TRBD1	many	TRBJ2-5	CASSLDRGYEETQYF	TGTGCTAGCAGCCTCGACAGGGGCTATGAAGAGACCCAGTACTTC
TRBV5-6	NA	NA	TRBJ2-2	CASSWRDSRGSANTGELFF	TGTGCCAGCAGCTGGAGGGACTCGCGGGGAAGCGCGAACACCGGGGAGCTGTTTTTT
TRBV9	NA	NA	TRBJ2-5	CASSVEGVQETQSF	TGTGCCAGCAGCGTAGAAGGGGTCCAGGAGACCCAGTCCTTC
TRBV7-9	TRBD2	many	TRBJ2-7	CASSAGTSGFSYEQYF	TGTGCCAGCAGCGCGGGGACTAGCGGGTTTTCCTACGAGCAGTACTTC
TRBV7-9	NA	NA	TRBJ1-4	CASSQSRQPTNEKLFF	TGTGCCAGCAGCCAATCCCGACAGCCAACTAATGAAAAACTGTTTTTT
TRBV9	NA	many	TRBJ2-3	CASSVTSSFTDTQYF	TGTGCCAGCAGCGTGACTAGTTCTTTCACAGATACGCAGTATTTT
TRBV10-2	NA	many	TRBJ2-7	CASSESTYEQYF	TGCGCCAGCAGTGAGTCGACCTACGAGCAGTACTTC
TRBV6-1	NA	few	TRBJ2-7	CASSDLGSRREQYF	TGTGCCAGCAGTGACCTGGGCAGTCGGAGGGAGCAGTACTTC
TRBV9	NA	many	TRBJ2-5	CASSVLGSQETQYF	TGTGCCAGCAGCGTATTAGGGTCCCAAGAGACCCAGTACTTC
TRBV12-3/TRBV12-4	NA	NA	TRBJ2-5	CASSPEGGIRRGSQYF	TGTGCCAGCAGCCCCGAAGGGGGAATCAGGCGGGGCTCCCAGTACTTC
TRBV15	TRBD2	NA	TRBJ2-7	CAASSLSAGGPYEQYF	TGTGCCGCCAGCAGCTTGTCAGCGGGGGGGCCCTACGAGCAGTACTTC
TRBV5-1	TRBD2	many	TRBJ2-3	CASSSGLAGGSADTQYF	TGCGCCAGCAGCTCGGGACTAGCGGGAGGATCCGCAGATACGCAGTATTTT